This TCR beta chain was found in a study of shared clonotypes between healthy human individuals. Study information: Researchers drew samples from two women and a few men aged 18 to 49.

The naive CD8 population came from CD45RO-negative cells selected for CCR7, without terminally differentiated effector memory CD45RA+ cells. Profiled with immunoSEQ multiplex PCR; TCRdb holds only in-frame clones, not every one. The sample carries about 680,000 clones, 92% recorded once. Germline V gene sequence: CDR1 SGHAT, CDR2 FQNNGV. This CDR3 has 16 amino acids. With V trimmed by 5 bases and J by 1 base, 6 bases remained unmatched. Input material: naive CD8+ T cells sorted from blood. The chain joins TRBV11-2 to TRBJ1-1, with 11 nucleotides matching TRBD1. This sequence originates from a man younger than 40 in good health. As DNA, the CDR3 is TGTGCCAGCAGCCCGGGACAGGGGGGTTCGAACACTGAAGCTTTCTTT. It is translated as CASSPGQGGSNTEAFF.